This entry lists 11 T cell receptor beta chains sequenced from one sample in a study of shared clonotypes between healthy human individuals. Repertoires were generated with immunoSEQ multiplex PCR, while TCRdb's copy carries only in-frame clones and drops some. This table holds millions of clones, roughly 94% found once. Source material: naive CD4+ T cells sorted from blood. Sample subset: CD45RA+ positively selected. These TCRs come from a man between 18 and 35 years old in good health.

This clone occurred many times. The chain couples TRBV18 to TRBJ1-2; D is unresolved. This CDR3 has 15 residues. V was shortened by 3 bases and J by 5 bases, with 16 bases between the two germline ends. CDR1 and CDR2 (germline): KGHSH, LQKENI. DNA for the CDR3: TGTGCCAGCTCACCGGTGGGCCGCAACTTTTATGGCTACACCTTC. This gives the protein CASSPVGRNFYGYTF. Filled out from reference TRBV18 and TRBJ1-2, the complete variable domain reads NAGVMQNPRHLVRRRGQEARLRCSPMKGHSHVYWYRQLPEEGLKFMVYLQKENIIDESGMPKERFSAEFPKEGPSILRIQQVVRGDSAAYFCASSPVGRNFYGYTFGSGTRLTVV.

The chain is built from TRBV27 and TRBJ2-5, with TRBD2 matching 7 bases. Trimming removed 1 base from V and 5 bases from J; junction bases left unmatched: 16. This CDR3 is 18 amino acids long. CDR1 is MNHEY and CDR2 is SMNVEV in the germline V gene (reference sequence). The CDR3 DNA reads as TGTGCCAGCAGTTTATATAGCGCAGCGGGGAGCACGGCGGAGACCCAGTACTTC. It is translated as CASSLYSAAGSTAETQYF.

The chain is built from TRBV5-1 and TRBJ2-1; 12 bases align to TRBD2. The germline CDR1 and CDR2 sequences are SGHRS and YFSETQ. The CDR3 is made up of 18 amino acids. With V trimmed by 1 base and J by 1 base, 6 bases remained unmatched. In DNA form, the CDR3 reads TGCGCCAGCAGCTTGACTAGCGGGAGGTCCTCTTCCTACAATGAGCAGTTCTTC. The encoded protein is CASSLTSGRSSSYNEQFF.

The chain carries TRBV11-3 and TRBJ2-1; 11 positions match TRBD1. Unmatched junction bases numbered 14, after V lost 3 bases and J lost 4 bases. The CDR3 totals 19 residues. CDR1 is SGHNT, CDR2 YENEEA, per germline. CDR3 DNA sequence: TGTGCCAGCAGCTTGACCTCCTGGGGGACAGGGGGTTCATACAATGAGCAGTTCTTC. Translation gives CASSLTSWGTGGSYNEQFF.

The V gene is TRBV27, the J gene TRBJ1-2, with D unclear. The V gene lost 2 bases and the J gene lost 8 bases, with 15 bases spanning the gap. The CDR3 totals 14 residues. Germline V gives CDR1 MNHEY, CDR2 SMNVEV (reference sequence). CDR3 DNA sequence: TGTGCCAGCAGTTTAAGGGTATACGTGGGCGGCTACACCTTC. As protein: CASSLRVYVGGYTF.

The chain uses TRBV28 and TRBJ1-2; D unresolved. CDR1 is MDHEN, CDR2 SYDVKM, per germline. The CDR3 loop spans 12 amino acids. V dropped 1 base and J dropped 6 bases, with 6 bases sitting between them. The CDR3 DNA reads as TGTGCCAGCAGTTTATACAGAAATGGCTACACCTTC. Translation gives CASSLYRNGYTF.

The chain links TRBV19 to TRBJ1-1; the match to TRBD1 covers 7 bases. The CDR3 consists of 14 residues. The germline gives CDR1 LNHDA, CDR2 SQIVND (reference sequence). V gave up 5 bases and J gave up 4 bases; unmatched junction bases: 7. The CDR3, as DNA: TGTGCCAGTAGTCCTCGACAGGGCTCCACTGAAGCTTTCTTT. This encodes CASSPRQGSTEAFF. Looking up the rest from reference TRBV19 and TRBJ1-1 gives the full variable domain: DGGITQSPKYLFRKEGQNVTLSCEQNLNHDAMYWYRQDPGQGLRLIYYSQIVNDFQKGDIAEGYSVSREKKESFPLTVTSAQKNPTAFYLCASSPRQGSTEAFFGQGTRLTVV.

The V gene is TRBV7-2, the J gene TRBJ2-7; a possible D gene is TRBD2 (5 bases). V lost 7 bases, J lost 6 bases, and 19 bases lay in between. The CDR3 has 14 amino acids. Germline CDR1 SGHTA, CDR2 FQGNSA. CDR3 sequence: CASNADLSDGEQYF. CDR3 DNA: TGTGCCAGCAACGCCGACCTTAGCGATGGCGAGCAGTACTTC.

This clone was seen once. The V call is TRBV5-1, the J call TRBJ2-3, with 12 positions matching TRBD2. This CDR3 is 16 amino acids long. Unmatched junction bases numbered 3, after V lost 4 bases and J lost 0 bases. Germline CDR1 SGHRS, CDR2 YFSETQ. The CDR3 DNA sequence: TGCGCCAGCAGCGAAACTAGCGGGGGGAGCACAGATACGCAGTATTTT. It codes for CASSETSGGSTDTQYF.

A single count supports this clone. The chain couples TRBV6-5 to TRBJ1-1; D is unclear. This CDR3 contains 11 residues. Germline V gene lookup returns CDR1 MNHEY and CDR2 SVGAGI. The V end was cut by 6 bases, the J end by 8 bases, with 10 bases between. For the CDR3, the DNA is TGTGCCAGCAGCAACGTCGGGGAAGCTTTCTTT. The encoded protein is CASSNVGEAFF.

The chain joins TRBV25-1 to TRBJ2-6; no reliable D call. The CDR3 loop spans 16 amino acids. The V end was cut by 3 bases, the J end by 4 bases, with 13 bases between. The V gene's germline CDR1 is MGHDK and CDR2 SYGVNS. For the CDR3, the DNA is TGTGCCAGCAGTGATTCCGGGCCGGCAGGGGCCAACGTCCTGACTTTC. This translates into CASSDSGPAGANVLTF.